This T cell receptor beta chain originates from a study of blood T cell repertoires in COVID-19. Study-level information: Researchers got acute and convalescent COVID-19 samples from the United States, Italy and Spain. From T cells, B-cell-depleted T cells, or PBMCs came the material, which was cDNA or gDNA.

Original processing notes: Cell counts per sample came from amplifying reference gene primers. Libraries were prepared by immunoSEQ multiplex PCR; TCRdb keeps only in-frame clonotypes and omits some of them. That table furnishes V, J and clone size, whereas the DNA furnished D and trimming. The data hold about 140,000 clones, with around three quarters observed a single time. Sequences were obtained from peripheral blood. The TCR sequence derives from a man aged 55 to 70 with acute or convalescent COVID-19.

The CDR3 coding sequence is TGTGCCAGCAGCTTAACGCAGGGTGGCGAGACCCAGTACTTC. Translated: CASSLTQGGETQYF. V and J are TRBV11-2 and TRBJ2-5, with a possible D match to TRBD1 (5 bases). Germline values: CDR1 SGHAT, CDR2 FQNNGV. V lost 2 bases, J lost 5 bases, and 12 bases lay in between. The CDR3 consists of 14 residues.